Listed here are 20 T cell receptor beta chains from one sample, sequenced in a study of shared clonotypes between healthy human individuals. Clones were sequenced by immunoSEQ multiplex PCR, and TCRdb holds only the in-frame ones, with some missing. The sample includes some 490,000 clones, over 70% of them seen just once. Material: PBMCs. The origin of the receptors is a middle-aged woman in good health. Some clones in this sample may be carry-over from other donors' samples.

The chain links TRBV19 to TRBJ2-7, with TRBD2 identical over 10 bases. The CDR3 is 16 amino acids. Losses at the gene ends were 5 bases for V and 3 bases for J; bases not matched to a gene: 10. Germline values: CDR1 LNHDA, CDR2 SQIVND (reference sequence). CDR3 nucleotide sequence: TGTGCCAGTAGTGTTCCCACTAGCGGGACTATCTACGAGCAGTACTTC. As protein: CASSVPTSGTIYEQYF.

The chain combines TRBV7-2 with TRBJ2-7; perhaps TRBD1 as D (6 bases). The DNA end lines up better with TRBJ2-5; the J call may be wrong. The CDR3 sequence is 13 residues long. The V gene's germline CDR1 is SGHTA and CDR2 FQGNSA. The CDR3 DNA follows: TGTGCCAGCACCCCGACAGGATTGGAGACCCAGTACTTC. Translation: CASTPTGLETQYF.

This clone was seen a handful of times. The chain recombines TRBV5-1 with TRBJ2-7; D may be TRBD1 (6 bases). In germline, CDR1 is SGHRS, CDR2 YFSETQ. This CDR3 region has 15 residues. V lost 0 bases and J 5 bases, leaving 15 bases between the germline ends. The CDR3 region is CASSLGGRGRNEQYF. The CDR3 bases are TGCGCCAGCAGCTTGGGTGGCAGGGGTAGGAACGAGCAGTACTTC.

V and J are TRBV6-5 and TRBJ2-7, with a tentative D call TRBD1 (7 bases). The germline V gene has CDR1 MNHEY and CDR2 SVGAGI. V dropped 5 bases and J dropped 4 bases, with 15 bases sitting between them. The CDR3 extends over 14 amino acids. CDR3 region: CASSIRQGGYEQYF. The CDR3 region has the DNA TGTGCCAGCAGTATTCGACAGGGAGGTTACGAGCAGTACTTC.

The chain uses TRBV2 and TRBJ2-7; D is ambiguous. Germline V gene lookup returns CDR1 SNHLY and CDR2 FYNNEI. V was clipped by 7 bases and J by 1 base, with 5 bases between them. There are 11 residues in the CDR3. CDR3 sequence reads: CASMGSYEQYF. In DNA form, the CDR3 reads TGTGCCAGCATGGGGTCCTACGAGCAGTACTTC.

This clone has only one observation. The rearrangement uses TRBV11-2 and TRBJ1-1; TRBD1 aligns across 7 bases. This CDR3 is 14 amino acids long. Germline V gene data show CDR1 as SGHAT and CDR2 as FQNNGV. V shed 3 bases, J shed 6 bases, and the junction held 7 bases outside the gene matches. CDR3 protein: CASSFYGTEAEAFF. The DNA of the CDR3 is TGTGCCAGCAGCTTCTATGGGACAGAGGCTGAAGCTTTCTTT. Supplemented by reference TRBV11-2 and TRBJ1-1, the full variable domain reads EAGVAQSPRYKIIEKRQSVAFWCNPISGHATLYWYQQILGQGPKLLIQFQNNGVVDDSQLPKDRFSAERLKGVDSTLKIQPAKLEDSAVYLCASSFYGTEAEAFFGQGTRLTVV.

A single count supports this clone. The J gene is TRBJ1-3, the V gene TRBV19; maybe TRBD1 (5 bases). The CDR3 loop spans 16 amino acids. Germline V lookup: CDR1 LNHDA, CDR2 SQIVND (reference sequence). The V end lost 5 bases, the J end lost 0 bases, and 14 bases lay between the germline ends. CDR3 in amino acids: CASSALKGNSGNTIYF. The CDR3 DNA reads TGTGCCAGTAGTGCGCTGAAGGGGAACTCTGGAAACACCATATATTTT.

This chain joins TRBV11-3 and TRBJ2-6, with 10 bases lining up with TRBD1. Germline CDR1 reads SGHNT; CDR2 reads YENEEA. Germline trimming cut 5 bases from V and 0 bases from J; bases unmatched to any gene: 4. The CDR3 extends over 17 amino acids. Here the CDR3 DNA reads TGTGCCAGCAGCCTGGGACAGGGGCGCTCTGGGGCCAACGTCCTGACTTTC. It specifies CASSLGQGRSGANVLTF.

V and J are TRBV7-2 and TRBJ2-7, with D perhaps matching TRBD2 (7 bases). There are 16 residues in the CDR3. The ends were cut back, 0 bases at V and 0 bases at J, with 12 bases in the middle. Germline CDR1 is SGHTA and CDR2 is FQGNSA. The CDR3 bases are TGTGCCAGCAGCTTAGCGGGCGGGGGCATCTCCTACGAGCAGTACTTC. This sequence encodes CASSLAGGGISYEQYF.

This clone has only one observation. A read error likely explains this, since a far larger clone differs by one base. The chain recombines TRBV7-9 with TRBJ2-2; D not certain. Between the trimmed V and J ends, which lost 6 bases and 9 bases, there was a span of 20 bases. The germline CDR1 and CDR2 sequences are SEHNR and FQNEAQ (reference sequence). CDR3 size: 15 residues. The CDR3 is CASSSPKIRTRELFF. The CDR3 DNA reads TGTGCCAGCAGTTCCCCCAAAATAAGGACCAGGGAGCTGTTTTTT.

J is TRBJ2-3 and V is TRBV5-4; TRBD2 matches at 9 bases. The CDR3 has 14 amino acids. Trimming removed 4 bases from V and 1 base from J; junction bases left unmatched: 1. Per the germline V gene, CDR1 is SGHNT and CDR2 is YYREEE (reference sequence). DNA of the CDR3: TGTGCCAGCAGCGTAGCGGGAGGCACAGATACGCAGTATTTT. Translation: CASSVAGGTDTQYF.

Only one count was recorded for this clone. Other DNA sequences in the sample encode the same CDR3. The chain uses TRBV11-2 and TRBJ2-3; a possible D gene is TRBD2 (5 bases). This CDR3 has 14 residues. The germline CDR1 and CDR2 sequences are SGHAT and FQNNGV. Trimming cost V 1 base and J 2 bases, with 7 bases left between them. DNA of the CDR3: TGTGCCAGCAGCTTAGGAGGGTCCACAGATACGCAGTATTTT. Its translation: CASSLGGSTDTQYF.

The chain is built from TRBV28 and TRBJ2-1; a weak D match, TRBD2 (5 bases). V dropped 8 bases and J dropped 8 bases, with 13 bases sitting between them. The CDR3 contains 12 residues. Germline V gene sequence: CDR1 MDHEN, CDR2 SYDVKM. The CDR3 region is CASPLDGDEQFF. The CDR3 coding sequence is TGTGCCAGCCCACTGGACGGGGATGAGCAGTTCTTC. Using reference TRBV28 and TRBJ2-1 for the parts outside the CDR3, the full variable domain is DVKVTQSSRYLVKRTGEKVFLECVQDMDHENMFWYRQDPGLGLRLIYFSYDVKMKEKGDIPEGYSVSREKKERFSLILESASTNQTSMYLCASPLDGDEQFFGPGTRLTVL.

The CDR3: CASSPSTGGNEQFF. In nucleotides, the CDR3 is TGTGCCAGCTCACCCTCCACAGGGGGGAATGAGCAGTTCTTC. This rearrangement joins TRBV18 to TRBJ2-1; TRBD1 agrees at 8 bases. This CDR3 has 14 residues. The V and J ends lost 3 bases and 7 bases, in that order; junction bases with no gene match: 5. The germline V gene encodes CDR1 KGHSH and CDR2 LQKENI.

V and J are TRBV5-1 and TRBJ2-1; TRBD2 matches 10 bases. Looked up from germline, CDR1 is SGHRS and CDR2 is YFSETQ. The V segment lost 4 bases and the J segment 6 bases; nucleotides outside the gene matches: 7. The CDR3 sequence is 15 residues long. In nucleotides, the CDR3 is TGCGCCAGCAGCCAAGGACTAGCGGCGGGCAATGAGCAGTTCTTC. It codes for CASSQGLAAGNEQFF.

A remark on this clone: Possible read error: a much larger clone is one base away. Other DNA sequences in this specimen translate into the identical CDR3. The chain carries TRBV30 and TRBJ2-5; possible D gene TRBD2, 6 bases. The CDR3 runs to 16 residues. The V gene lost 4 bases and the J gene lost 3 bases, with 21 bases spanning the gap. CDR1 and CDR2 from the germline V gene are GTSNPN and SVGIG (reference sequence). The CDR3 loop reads CAWKTVRLATKETQYF. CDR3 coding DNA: TGTGCCTGGAAGACGGTTCGCCTAGCGACCAAAGAGACCCAGTACTTC.

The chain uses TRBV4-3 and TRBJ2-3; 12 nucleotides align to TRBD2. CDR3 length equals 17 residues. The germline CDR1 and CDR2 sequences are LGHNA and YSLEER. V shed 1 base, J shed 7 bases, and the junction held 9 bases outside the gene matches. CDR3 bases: TGCGCCAGCAGCCAAGTGGGGGGGACTAGCGGGTCGTATACGCAGTATTTT. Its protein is CASSQVGGTSGSYTQYF.

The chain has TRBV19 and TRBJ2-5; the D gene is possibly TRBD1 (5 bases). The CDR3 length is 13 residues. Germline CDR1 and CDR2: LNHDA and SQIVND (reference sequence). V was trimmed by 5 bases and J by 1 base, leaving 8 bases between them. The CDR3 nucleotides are TGTGCCAGTAGTGGGGCGGCCCAAGAGACCCAGTACTTC. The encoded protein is CASSGAAQETQYF.

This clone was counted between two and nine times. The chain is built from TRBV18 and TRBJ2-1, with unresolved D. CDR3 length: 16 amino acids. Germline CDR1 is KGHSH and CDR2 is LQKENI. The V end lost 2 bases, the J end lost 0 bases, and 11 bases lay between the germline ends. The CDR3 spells CASSPSQLSSYNEQFF. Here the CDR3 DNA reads TGTGCCAGCTCACCAAGTCAGCTTAGCTCCTACAATGAGCAGTTCTTC.

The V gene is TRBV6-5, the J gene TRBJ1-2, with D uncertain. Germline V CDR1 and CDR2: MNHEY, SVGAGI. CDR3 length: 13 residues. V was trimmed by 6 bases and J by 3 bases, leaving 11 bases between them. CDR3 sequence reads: CASRPDGDYGYTF. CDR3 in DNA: TGTGCCAGCAGACCAGACGGTGACTATGGCTACACCTTC.